The sequence of this TCR beta chain was determined in a study of blood T cells in healthy people across ages. Study-wide findings and caveats: PBMCs that were unsorted prevented a conclusive naive versus antigen-experienced comparison.

The use of a sample-barcoded 5' primer and a J-beta primer mix characterized a second PCR of roughly 6 to 11 cycles. TCRdb called the 5' RACE reads again in MiXCR, with one record for every CDR3 protein. The sample includes 600,000 to 1,000,000 distinct CDR3 sequences, roughly 50% of them seen just once. Isolation of PBMCs gave at least 7 million cells per sample. Per sample, at least 6 micrograms of total RNA were extracted. The CDR3 covers 19 residues. The junction had 10 bases not matched to a gene; V was cut back by 2 bases and J by 0 bases. Germline V lookup: CDR1 LGHDT, CDR2 YNNKEL (reference sequence). For this clonotype: No antigen is known for it.

Sequences were obtained from blood. This chain links TRBV3-1 with TRBJ2-6, with 7 bases fitting TRBD1. This sequence originates from a man under 40 in good health. The DNA of the CDR3 is TGTGCCAGCAGCCAACTGGATCCGGGACAGAGCTCTGGGGCCAACGTCCTGACTTTC. This sequence encodes CASSQLDPGQSSGANVLTF. Based on the CDR3 plus reference TRBV3-1 and TRBJ2-6, the full variable domain is DTAVSQTPKYLVTQMGNDKSIKCEQNLGHDTMYWYKQDSKKFLKIMFSYNNKELIINETVPNRFSPKSPDKAHLNLHINSLELGDSAVYFCASSQLDPGQSSGANVLTFGAGSRLTVL.